The 23 T cell receptor beta chains listed next were all sequenced from one sample in a study of blood T cells in healthy people across ages. Sample-barcoded 5' priming and a J-beta primer mix drove a second PCR of roughly 7 to 11 cycles. MiXCR, applied by TCRdb to the 5' RACE reads, yields one record per CDR3 protein. The sample holds around 990,000 distinct CDR3 sequences, more than 30% seen once. The sample was blood. The receptors were sampled from a man aged 18 to 29 in good health.

In this sample, this clonotype turned up a few times. The V and J genes are TRBV12-3 or TRBV12-4 and TRBJ2-1; 9 bases match TRBD2. This CDR3 contains 16 residues. V dropped 6 bases and J dropped 7; count of bases not matched to a gene: 13. The CDR3 coding sequence is TGTGCCAGCAGGACCTTTAGCGGGGGCCTGGGGAATGAGCAGTTCTTC. Protein product: CASRTFSGGLGNEQFF.

The rearrangement uses TRBV6-5 and TRBJ2-1; no definite D call. Trimming removed 2 bases from V and 3 bases from J, with 11 bases in between. The CDR3 contains 15 residues. Germline loops: CDR1 MNHEY, CDR2 SVGAGI. CDR3 bases: TGTGCCAGCAGTTACCGGGCAGTTTACTACAATGAGCAGTTCTTC. Residues: CASSYRAVYYNEQFF.

The CDR3 DNA sequence: TGTGCCAGCACAAAACTCGCGGGGGGATTCCATGCTACGCAGTTCTTC. This gives the protein CASTKLAGGFHATQFF. The chain recombines TRBV12-3 or TRBV12-4 with TRBJ2-1; the match to TRBD2 covers 8 bases. CDR3 length: 16 residues. The V segment lost 7 bases and the J segment 12 bases; nucleotides outside the gene matches: 20.

The V and J genes are TRBV6-5 and TRBJ1-5; D ambiguous. This CDR3 is built from 18 residues. The V end was cut by 2 bases, the J end by 1 base, with 18 bases between. Germline assignment: CDR1 MNHEY and CDR2 SVGAGI. CDR3: CASSYSLTDVGSNQPQHF. The CDR3 DNA reads TGTGCCAGCAGTTACAGTTTAACCGACGTCGGGAGCAATCAGCCCCAGCATTTT.

This clonotype was observed a handful of times. In DNA, the CDR3 is TGTGCCAGCAGACAGGGACTGATTAGCAATCAGCCCCAGCATTTT. It specifies CASRQGLISNQPQHF. The chain uses TRBV27 and TRBJ1-5, with a tentative D call TRBD1 (6 bases). V lost 6 bases to trimming and J lost 0 bases, with 12 bases between them. This CDR3 is built from 15 residues. From germline, CDR1 is MNHEY and CDR2 SMNVEV (reference sequence).

The chain couples TRBV28 to TRBJ1-6, with a possible D match to TRBD1 (5 bases). V gave up 6 bases and J gave up 6 bases, with 15 bases separating them. Germline assignment: CDR1 MDHEN and CDR2 SYDVKM. The CDR3 spans 15 residues. The chain's CDR3 is CASSQAGFANSPLHF. In DNA form, the CDR3 reads TGTGCCAGCAGCCAGGCAGGGTTTGCTAATTCACCCCTCCACTTT.

CDR3 region: CASSLRGSHNEQFF. The CDR3 nucleotides read TGTGCCAGCAGCTTGCGGGGGTCCCACAATGAGCAGTTCTTC. The genes are TRBV11-1 and TRBJ2-1; TRBD2 matches at 7 bases. Losses at the gene ends were 3 bases for V and 5 bases for J; bases not matched to a gene: 4. The CDR3 spans 14 residues. Per germline, CDR1 SGHAT and CDR2 FQDESV (reference sequence).

This sequence joins TRBV15 and TRBJ1-6, with unresolved D. V was clipped by 0 bases and J by 9 bases, with 9 bases between them. The CDR3 contains 14 residues. Germline CDR1 is LNHNV and CDR2 is YYDKDF (reference sequence). The CDR3 region has the DNA TGTGCCACCAGCAGAGATCGGGGTCCTTCACCCCTCCACTTT. Residues: CATSRDRGPSPLHF.

In its sample, this clonotype was seen a few times. The chain uses TRBV3-1 and TRBJ2-5; tentatively, D is TRBD2 (5 bases). Trimming pared 1 base from V and 5 bases from J, leaving 11 bases between. There are 14 residues in the CDR3. Germline V gives CDR1 LGHDT, CDR2 YNNKEL (reference sequence). CDR3 DNA: TGTGCCAGCAGCCAAGGTCCTAGCCGGGAGACCCAGTACTTC. As protein: CASSQGPSRETQYF.

The chain links TRBV7-9 to TRBJ2-1; possibly TRBD1 for D (6 bases). TRBJ2-7 explains the end of the DNA better; the J call may be wrong. CDR1 is SEHNR, CDR2 FQNEAQ, per germline (reference sequence). The CDR3 contains 17 residues. CDR3: CASSLEGFQGKYNEQYF. The CDR3 nucleotides are TGTGCCAGCAGCTTAGAGGGTTTCCAGGGGAAATACAATGAGCAGTACTTC.

Only a few counts were recorded for this clonotype. The chain employs TRBV21-1 and TRBJ1-2; the table's TRBD1 call for D was not verified on the DNA. TRBV21-1 is a pseudogene segment. The CDR3 runs 19 residues. CDR3: CASSKLGRTGELANYGYTF. CDR3 DNA sequence: TGTGCCAGCAGCAAACTCGGTAGGACAGGGGAATTAGCTAACTATGGCTACACCTTC.

The chain recombines TRBV4-3 with TRBJ2-1, with TRBD2 as a possible D gene (6 bases). Matching the DNA end better, TRBJ2-7 makes the J call doubtful. The CDR3 has 15 residues. Germline lookup yields CDR1 LGHNA and CDR2 YSLEER. CDR3 sequence (DNA): TGCGCCAGCAGCCAAGATGGAGGGCATAACAATGAGCAGTACTTC. Translated: CASSQDGGHNNEQYF.

This clonotype occurred many times. CDR3 protein: CSARSGTGVHGYTF. DNA for the CDR3: TGCAGTGCACGCTCCGGGACAGGGGTCCATGGCTACACCTTC. The rearrangement uses TRBV20-1 and TRBJ1-2; 10 nucleotides match TRBD1. Germline loops: CDR1 DFQATT, CDR2 SNEGSKA (reference sequence). V was pared by 6 bases and J by 6 bases, with 10 bases of the junction left unmatched. This CDR3 comprises 14 residues.

The DNA for the CDR3 is TGTGCCAGCAGCCCCATTGTGTCGGGTGGCTACACCTTC. Translating gives CASSPIVSGGYTF. V is TRBV2 and J is TRBJ1-2, with D uncertain. The V end was cut by 6 bases, the J end by 7 bases, with 15 bases between. The CDR3 totals 13 residues. The germline CDR1 and CDR2 sequences are SNHLY and FYNNEI.

The V call is TRBV20-1, the J call TRBJ2-5, with a weak D call TRBD2 (5 bases). Trimming shortened V by 3 bases and J by 1 base, and 12 bases separated the two germline ends. Germline assignment: CDR1 DFQATT and CDR2 SNEGSKA (reference sequence). CDR3 length: 14 residues. For the CDR3, the DNA is TGCAGTGCTAGGAGGGCCGGTTTCCAAGAGACCCAGTACTTC. This codes for CSARRAGFQETQYF.

This clonotype occurred many times. This rearrangement joins TRBV10-3 to TRBJ2-1; TRBD1 is a possible D gene (6 bases). The CDR3 is 15 residues long. CDR1 is ENHRY, CDR2 SYGVKD, per germline. The V end lost 2 bases, the J end lost 5 bases, and 13 bases lay between the germline ends. The CDR3 is CAISERRGGDNEQFF. CDR3 nucleotide sequence: TGTGCCATCAGTGAGCGCAGGGGTGGGGACAATGAGCAGTTCTTC.

The chain is built from TRBV6-4 and TRBJ1-4; weak D call: TRBD1 (6 bases). Germline V CDR1 and CDR2: MRHNA, SNTAGT. The length of the CDR3 is 15 residues. V lost 10 bases and J 6 bases, leaving 21 bases between the germline ends. CDR3 sequence (DNA): TGTGCCACCTCACTCGAAGCAGGGGTGGATGAAAAACTGTTTTTT. Translating it yields CATSLEAGVDEKLFF.

V is TRBV27 and J is TRBJ1-6, with TRBD1 as a possible D gene (6 bases). The CDR3 loop spans 15 amino acids. Trimming took off 6 bases at V and 8 bases at J, with 17 bases between the two ends. CDR1 is MNHEY, CDR2 SMNVEV, per germline (reference sequence). CDR3: CASSPGRDTHSPLHF. For the CDR3, the DNA is TGTGCCAGCAGCCCCGGCCGGGACACGCATTCACCCCTCCACTTT.

This chain links TRBV6-5 with TRBJ2-7, with D hard to call. This CDR3 is 11 amino acids long. V shed 8 bases and J shed 0 bases, with 5 bases lying between them. Per the germline V gene, CDR1 is MNHEY and CDR2 is SVGAGI. In nucleotides, the CDR3 is TGTGCCAGCGCAGGCTCCTACGAGCAGTACTTC. Its translation: CASAGSYEQYF.

A word on this clonotype: Since a much larger clone is just one base distant, this may be a read error. J is TRBJ2-1 and V is TRBV5-1; D call uncertain. The end of the DNA aligns better with TRBJ2-7, so the J call may be wrong. The CDR3 extends over 15 amino acids. Germline CDR1 SGHRS, CDR2 YFSETQ. Here the CDR3 reads CASSPADGRYNEQYF. CDR3 nucleotide sequence: TGCGCCAGCAGCCCGGCGGACGGCCGGTACAATGAGCAGTACTTC.

There are many counts of this clonotype. V is TRBV7-2 and J is TRBJ2-3; 11 bases are a match to TRBD2. CDR1 SGHTA and CDR2 FQGNSA come from the germline V gene. The CDR3 is 16 amino acids. J gave up 3 bases and V 5 bases, and 7 bases lay outside the gene matches. CDR3 bases: TGTGCCAGCAGCATCACCGGGACTAGCGGTACAGATACGCAGTATTTT. This gives the protein CASSITGTSGTDTQYF.

The chain links TRBV9 to TRBJ2-3; 7 bases match TRBD1. In germline, CDR1 is SGDLS, CDR2 YYNGEE. The CDR3 is 14 amino acids. V shed 6 bases and J 2 bases; nucleotides not matched to a gene: 6. CDR3 region: CASNRGRVTDTQYF. In DNA form, the CDR3 reads TGTGCCAGCAATAGGGGGCGAGTCACAGATACGCAGTATTTT.

The rearrangement uses TRBV20-1 and TRBJ1-1, with TRBD1 matching over 7 bases. Trimming took 4 bases from V and 5 from J; bases not matched to a gene: 4. The germline V gene encodes CDR1 DFQATT and CDR2 SNEGSKA (reference sequence). This CDR3 comprises 12 residues. In DNA form, the CDR3 reads TGCAGTGCTATTGCAGGGGGGACTGAAGCTTTCTTT. Its translation: CSAIAGGTEAFF.